This T cell receptor (beta chain) was retrieved from a study of graft-versus-host responses after intestinal transplantation. Points from the study as a whole: Clonal ratios of graft-versus-host to host-versus-graft in allografts were high for patients exhibiting graft-donor T cell macrochimerism. GvH clonotypes were identified within recipient marrow, with a subset emerging first in ileum or blood.

For this clone: Antigen specificity is unknown.

This CDR3 comprises 17 residues. V trimming: 0 bases; J trimming: 1 base; junction bases outside the gene matches: 4. Germline V gene data show CDR1 as SGHDT and CDR2 as YYEEEE. Here immunoSEQ multiplex PCR was the method, and the copy in TCRdb shows in-frame clones only, minus some. Of about 25,000 clones detected, over 90% appear once; the ten largest clones hold 0.53%. The chain joins TRBV5-6 to TRBJ2-1; 10 positions match TRBD2. The material sequenced was PBMCs, taken 18 days after transplant. The clonotype originates from a human patient who received an intestinal transplant, so some T cells may come from the graft donor. The CDR3, as DNA: TGTGCCAGCAGCTTGGGCCTAGCGGGGGATTCCTACAATGAGCAGTTCTTC. Its translation: CASSLGLAGDSYNEQFF.